The entry that follows covers one TCR beta chain sequence. The data were taken from a study of T cells of healthy individuals. Trimming stripped 1 base from V and 8 bases from J, with 17 bases between. Germline V lookup: CDR1 MNHNY, CDR2 SVGAGI (reference sequence). The CDR3 is 16 amino acids. TCRdb processed the 5' RACE reads anew with MiXCR; each CDR3 protein has one entry. There are roughly 76,000 distinct CDR3 sequences in the sample; more than 5% occur only once, and roughly 7.5% lies in the top ten. The clonotype comes from a female donor in good health. The chain carries TRBV6-6 and TRBJ1-4, with D uncertain. The CDR3 loop is CASSYFPHPIEEKLFF. The CDR3 region has the DNA TGTGCCAGCAGTTACTTCCCCCACCCTATAGAGGAAAAACTGTTTTTT.